Shown below are 20 T cell receptor beta chains from a single sample sequenced in a study of T cell repertoires in cytomegalovirus infection. TCRdb redid the calling of the reads with MiXCR, one entry per CDR3 protein. This sample has a few hundred thousand distinct CDR3 sequences, with 20% to 25% found just once. The material sequenced was CD8+ T cells from PBMCs. These receptors all stem from a human donor in good health (CMV status not recorded). Some clones in this sample may be carry-over from other donors' samples.

The chain combines TRBV28 with TRBJ1-1, with a tentative D call TRBD1 (6 bases). V was trimmed by 5 bases and J by 0 bases, leaving 13 bases between them. There are 15 residues in the CDR3. Germline V gene lookup returns CDR1 MDHEN and CDR2 SYDVKM. CDR3 loop: CASSPTGNLNTEAFF. In DNA, the CDR3 is TGTGCCAGCAGTCCCACAGGGAATTTGAACACTGAAGCTTTCTTT.

The sample holds a few counts of this clonotype. V gene TRBV7-8 combines with J gene TRBJ2-7, with 7 bases aligning to TRBD2. V lost 2 bases and J lost 2; bases outside the gene matches: 0. The germline V gene encodes CDR1 SGHVS and CDR2 FQNEAQ. The CDR3 extends over 13 amino acids. This CDR3 is CASSLRGAYEQYF. DNA of the CDR3: TGTGCCAGCAGCTTACGGGGGGCCTACGAGCAGTACTTC.

The chain couples TRBV20-1 to TRBJ1-2, with D possibly TRBD1 on 5 matching bases. V shed 2 bases and J shed 2 bases, with 15 bases lying between them. The germline V gene has CDR1 DFQATT and CDR2 SNEGSKA (reference sequence). The CDR3 totals 15 residues. CDR3: CSARTSRDRNYGYTF. CDR3 sequence (DNA): TGCAGTGCTAGAACTAGCAGGGATAGGAACTATGGCTACACCTTC.

This clonotype showed up many times. The chain links TRBV7-9 to TRBJ1-5; 10 nucleotides align to TRBD1. Germline V gene sequence: CDR1 SEHNR, CDR2 FQNEAQ (reference sequence). CDR3 length: 15 amino acids. V trimming: 4 bases; J trimming: 8 bases; junction bases outside the gene matches: 8. The CDR3, as DNA: TGTGCCAGCAGCTCCACGGAGACAGGGGGCGAGCCCCAGCATTTT. Translating gives CASSSTETGGEPQHF.

The rearrangement uses TRBV7-6 and TRBJ2-1; a possible D gene is TRBD1 (5 bases). Germline V CDR1 and CDR2: SGHVS, FNYEAQ. Trimming shortened V by 1 base and J by 0 bases, and 10 bases separated the two germline ends. The CDR3 totals 16 residues. The CDR3 DNA reads as TGTGCCAGCAGCTTAGACCGAGACAGCTCCTACAATGAGCAGTTCTTC. It codes for CASSLDRDSSYNEQFF.

This rearrangement joins TRBV29-1 to TRBJ1-2; D is possibly TRBD1 (6 bases). The CDR3 spans 13 residues. Deletions cut 7 bases from V and 5 bases from J, with 17 bases between. Germline assignment: CDR1 SQVTM and CDR2 ANQGSEA. The CDR3 is CSGRDIHDYGYTF. Here the CDR3 DNA reads TGCAGCGGCCGGGACATCCACGATTATGGCTACACCTTC.

The gene calls are TRBV18 and TRBJ2-3; 9 nucleotides match TRBD1. The V gene end was trimmed by 0 bases and the J gene end by 3 bases; junction bases not matched to a gene: 7. This CDR3 comprises 17 residues. Germline V gene sequence: CDR1 KGHSH, CDR2 LQKENI. The CDR3 DNA is TGTGCCAGCTCACCACCTATAACAGGGGGCTGGACAGATACGCAGTATTTT. As protein: CASSPPITGGWTDTQYF.

The rearrangement joins TRBV29-1 to TRBJ2-1, with D unresolved. V was pared by 1 base and J by 0 bases, with 13 bases between. This CDR3 has 16 amino acids. Looked up from germline, CDR1 is SQVTM and CDR2 is ANQGSEA. The CDR3, as DNA: TGCAGCGTTGAAGGGGTCCGGGCGAGCTCCTACAATGAGCAGTTCTTC. Translation gives CSVEGVRASSYNEQFF.

The chain recombines TRBV6-6 with TRBJ2-2; maybe TRBD2 (6 bases). This CDR3 region has 14 residues. Trimming cost V 7 bases and J 6 bases, with 15 bases left between them. Per the germline V gene, CDR1 is MNHNY and CDR2 is SVGAGI (reference sequence). The CDR3 nucleotides read TGTGCCAGCACCTTGTGGGGGGATCCCGGGGAGCTGTTTTTT. Its protein product is CASTLWGDPGELFF.

This clonotype was observed many times. The chain has TRBV7-2 and TRBJ2-7; D uncertain. The germline V and J ends were trimmed by 5 bases and 2 bases, with 13 bases remaining between them. The CDR3 loop spans 14 amino acids. Germline CDR1 and CDR2: SGHTA and FQGNSA. The DNA for the CDR3 is TGTGCCAGCAGCCCCACCCGGGCCCCCTACGAGCAGTACTTC. It specifies CASSPTRAPYEQYF.

This clonotype was detected only a few times. V and J are TRBV11-2 and TRBJ1-2; tentatively, D is TRBD1 (5 bases). Looked up from germline, CDR1 is SGHAT and CDR2 is FQNNGV. The CDR3 totals 17 residues. Trimming removed 2 bases at V and 0 bases at J, with 16 bases between. The CDR3 region has the DNA TGTGCCAGCAGCTTATTCCCAGGGCCGGAGCCTAACTATGGCTACACCTTC. Amino acids: CASSLFPGPEPNYGYTF.

This clonotype has a count of ten or more. V is TRBV15 and J is TRBJ2-5; no reliable D call. Germline CDR1 is LNHNV and CDR2 is YYDKDF (reference sequence). V was pared by 0 bases and J by 1 base, with 15 bases between. The CDR3 extends over 17 amino acids. CDR3 loop: CATSRDGPVLVQETQYF. The CDR3 bases are TGTGCCACCAGCAGAGATGGGCCAGTGCTAGTCCAAGAGACCCAGTACTTC.

This clonotype was recorded many times. The chain recombines TRBV6-1 with TRBJ2-3; 7 bases match TRBD1. Trimming removed 5 bases from V and 0 bases from J; junction bases left unmatched: 20. The CDR3 is made up of 20 amino acids. Germline CDR1 is MNHNS and CDR2 is SASEGT. DNA of the CDR3: TGTGCCAGCAGTCTCTACCTAACAGGGGTAGGACCTACTAGCACAGATACGCAGTATTTT. Translation: CASSLYLTGVGPTSTDTQYF.

This clonotype appeared many times. The V gene is TRBV7-9, the J gene TRBJ1-2; D is ambiguous. The germline V and J ends were trimmed by 3 bases and 8 bases, with 4 bases remaining between them. Looked up from germline, CDR1 is SEHNR and CDR2 is FQNEAQ (reference sequence). This CDR3 has 10 amino acids. CDR3 residues: CASSLAGYTF. The DNA for the CDR3 is TGTGCCAGCAGCTTGGCCGGCTACACCTTC.

J is TRBJ2-7 and V is TRBV29-1, with TRBD2 as a possible D gene (5 bases). The V and J ends lost 0 bases and 0 bases respectively, with 12 bases between them. Germline loops: CDR1 SQVTM, CDR2 ANQGSEA. This CDR3 region has 15 residues. The CDR3 region is CSVEDRGESSYEQYF. The CDR3 DNA sequence: TGCAGCGTTGAAGATCGGGGAGAGAGCTCCTACGAGCAGTACTTC.

This sequence joins TRBV20-1 and TRBJ1-5; possible D gene TRBD1, 5 bases. Trimming shortened V by 2 bases and J by 1 base, and 24 bases separated the two germline ends. Germline CDR1 is DFQATT and CDR2 is SNEGSKA (reference sequence). This CDR3 is 19 amino acids long. The CDR3 loop reads CSARLRGDTVGGSNQPQHF. The CDR3 DNA follows: TGCAGTGCTAGACTCCGGGGAGACACGGTCGGGGGGAGCAATCAGCCCCAGCATTTT.

A few counts support this clonotype. J is TRBJ1-2 and V is TRBV7-9; D uncertain. The CDR3 extends over 14 amino acids. The V gene's germline CDR1 is SEHNR and CDR2 FQNEAQ (reference sequence). V lost 4 bases and J 7 bases, leaving 16 bases between the germline ends. The CDR3 loop is CASSSEGYGGGYTF. CDR3 in DNA: TGTGCCAGCAGCTCGGAGGGATACGGTGGTGGCTACACCTTC. The full variable domain, with the rest looked up from reference TRBV7-9 and TRBJ1-2, is DTGVSQNPRHKITKRGQNVTFRCDPISEHNRLYWYRQTLGQGPEFLTYFQNEAQLEKSRLLSDRFSAERPKGSFSTLEIQRTEQGDSAMYLCASSSEGYGGGYTFGSGTRLTVV.

At least ten counts were recorded for this clonotype. The rearrangement uses TRBV11-3 and TRBJ2-7; D is ambiguous. Germline V gene lookup returns CDR1 SGHNT and CDR2 YENEEA. The CDR3 spans 15 residues. Trimming removed 5 bases from V and 2 bases from J, with 16 bases in between. CDR3 sequence (DNA): TGTGCCAGCAGCGCTACTCGACCCCCCACCTACGAGCAGTACTTC. Translation: CASSATRPPTYEQYF. The full variable domain, rest sourced from reference TRBV11-3 and TRBJ2-7, is EAGVVQSPRYKIIEKKQPVAFWCNPISGHNTLYWYLQNLGQGPELLIRYENEEAVDDSQLPKDRFSAERLKGVDSTLKIQPAELGDSAVYLCASSATRPPTYEQYFGPGTRLTVT.

This clonotype has a handful of counts. The chain is built from TRBV12-3 or TRBV12-4 and TRBJ1-5; D is undetermined. The length of the CDR3 is 11 residues. The V gene lost 3 bases and the J gene lost 9 bases, with 6 bases spanning the gap. CDR3 residues: CASSFGLPQHF. The CDR3 DNA reads TGTGCCAGCAGTTTTGGGCTGCCCCAGCATTTT.

CDR3 sequence: CASSSPSREGTDTQYF. CDR3 bases: TGTGCCAGCAGTTCTCCCTCCAGGGAAGGCACAGATACGCAGTATTTT. V gene TRBV6-5 combines with J gene TRBJ2-3, with a possible D match to TRBD1 (5 bases). Germline-derived CDR1 and CDR2 are MNHEY and SVGAGI. CDR3 size: 16 residues. Deletions cut 4 bases from V and 1 base from J, with 15 bases between.